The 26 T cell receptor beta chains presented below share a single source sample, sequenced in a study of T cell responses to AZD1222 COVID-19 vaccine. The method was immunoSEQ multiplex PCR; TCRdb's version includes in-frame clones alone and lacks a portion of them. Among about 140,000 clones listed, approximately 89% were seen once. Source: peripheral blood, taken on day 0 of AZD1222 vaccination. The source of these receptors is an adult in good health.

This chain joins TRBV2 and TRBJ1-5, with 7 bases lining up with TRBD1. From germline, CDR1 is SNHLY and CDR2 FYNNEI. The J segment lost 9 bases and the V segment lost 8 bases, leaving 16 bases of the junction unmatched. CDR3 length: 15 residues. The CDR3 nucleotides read TGTGCCAGCGCCTGGGACAGTATTCAGGGCCGGCCCCAGCATTTT. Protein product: CASAWDSIQGRPQHF.

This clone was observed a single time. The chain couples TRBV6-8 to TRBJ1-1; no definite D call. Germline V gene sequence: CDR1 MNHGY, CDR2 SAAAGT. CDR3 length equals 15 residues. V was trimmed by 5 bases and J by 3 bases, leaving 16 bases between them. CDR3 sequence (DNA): TGTGCCAGCAGTCCTTCCCTAACCTCCGACACTGAAGCTTTCTTT. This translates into CASSPSLTSDTEAFF.

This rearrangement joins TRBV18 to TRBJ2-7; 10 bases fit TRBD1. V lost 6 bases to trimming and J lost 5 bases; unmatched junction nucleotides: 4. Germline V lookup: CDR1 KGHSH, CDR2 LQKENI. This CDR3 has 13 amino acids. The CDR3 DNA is TGTGCCAGCTCCGGGACAGGGGTCGACGAGCAGTACTTC. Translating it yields CASSGTGVDEQYF. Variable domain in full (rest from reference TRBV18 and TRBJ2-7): NAGVMQNPRHLVRRRGQEARLRCSPMKGHSHVYWYRQLPEEGLKFMVYLQKENIIDESGMPKERFSAEFPKEGPSILRIQQVVRGDSAAYFCASSGTGVDEQYFGPGTRLTVT.

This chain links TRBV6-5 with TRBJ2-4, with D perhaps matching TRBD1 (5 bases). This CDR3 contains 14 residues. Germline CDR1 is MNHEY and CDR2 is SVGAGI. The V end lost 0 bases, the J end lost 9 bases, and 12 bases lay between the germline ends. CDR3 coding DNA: TGTGCCAGCAGTTACTCGGGGCAGGGTGCCATTCAGTACTTC. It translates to CASSYSGQGAIQYF.

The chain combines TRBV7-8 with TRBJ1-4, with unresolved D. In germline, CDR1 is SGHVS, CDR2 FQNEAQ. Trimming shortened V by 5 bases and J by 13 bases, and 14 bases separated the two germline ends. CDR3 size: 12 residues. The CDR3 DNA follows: TGTGCCAGCAGCGATCACCCCCTGAGACTGTTTTTT. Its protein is CASSDHPLRLFF. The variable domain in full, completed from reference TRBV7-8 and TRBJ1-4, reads GAGVSQSPRYKVAKRGQDVALRCDPISGHVSLFWYQQALGQGPEFLTYFQNEAQLDKSGLPSDRFFAERPEGSVSTLKIQRTQQEDSAVYLCASSDHPLRLFFGSGTQLSVL.

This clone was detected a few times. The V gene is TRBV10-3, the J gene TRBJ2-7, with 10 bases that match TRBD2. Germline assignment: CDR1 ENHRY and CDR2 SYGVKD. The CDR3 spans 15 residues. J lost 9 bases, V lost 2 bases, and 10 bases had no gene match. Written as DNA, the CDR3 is TGTGCCATCAGTGAGACTAGCGGGGCTTCTACTGGGCAGTACTTC. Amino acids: CAISETSGASTGQYF.

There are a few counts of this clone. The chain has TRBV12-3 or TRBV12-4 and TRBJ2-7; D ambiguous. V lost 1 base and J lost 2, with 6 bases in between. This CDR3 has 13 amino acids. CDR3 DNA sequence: TGTGCCAGCAGTTTAGGTTTAGCCTACGAGCAGTACTTC. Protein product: CASSLGLAYEQYF.

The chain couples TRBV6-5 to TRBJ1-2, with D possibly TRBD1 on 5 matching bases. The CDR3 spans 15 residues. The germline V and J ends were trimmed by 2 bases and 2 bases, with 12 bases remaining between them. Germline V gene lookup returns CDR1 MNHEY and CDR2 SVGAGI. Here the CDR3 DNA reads TGTGCCAGCAGTTACCGTGCGCGGGACAACTATGGCTACACCTTC. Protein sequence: CASSYRARDNYGYTF.

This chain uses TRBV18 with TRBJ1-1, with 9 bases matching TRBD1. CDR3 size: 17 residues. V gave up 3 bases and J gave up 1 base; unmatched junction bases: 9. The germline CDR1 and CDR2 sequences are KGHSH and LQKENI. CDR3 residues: CASSPRRDRVSNTEAFF. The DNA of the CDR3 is TGTGCCAGCTCACCTAGGCGGGACAGGGTTTCGAACACTGAAGCTTTCTTT.

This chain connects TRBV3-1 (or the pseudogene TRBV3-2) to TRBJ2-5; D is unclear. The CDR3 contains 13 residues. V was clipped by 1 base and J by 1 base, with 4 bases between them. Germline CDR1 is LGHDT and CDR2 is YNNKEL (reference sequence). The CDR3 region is CASSQGGQETQYF. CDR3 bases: TGTGCCAGCAGCCAAGGGGGCCAAGAGACCCAGTACTTC.

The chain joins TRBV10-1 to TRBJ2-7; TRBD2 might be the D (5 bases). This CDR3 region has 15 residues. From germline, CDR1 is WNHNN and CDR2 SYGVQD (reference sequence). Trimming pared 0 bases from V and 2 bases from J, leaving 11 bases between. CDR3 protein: CASSESPEGPYEQYF. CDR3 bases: TGCGCCAGCAGTGAGTCCCCCGAGGGCCCCTACGAGCAGTACTTC.

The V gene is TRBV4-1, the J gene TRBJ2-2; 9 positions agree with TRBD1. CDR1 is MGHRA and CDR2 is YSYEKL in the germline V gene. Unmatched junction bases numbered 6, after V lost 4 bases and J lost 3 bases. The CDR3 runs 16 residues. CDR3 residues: CASSRSGQGDTGELFF. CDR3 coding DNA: TGCGCCAGCAGCCGGTCGGGACAGGGTGACACCGGGGAGCTGTTTTTT.

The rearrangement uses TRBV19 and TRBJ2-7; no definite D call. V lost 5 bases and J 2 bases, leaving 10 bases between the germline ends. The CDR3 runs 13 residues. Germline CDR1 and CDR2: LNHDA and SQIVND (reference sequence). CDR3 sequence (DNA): TGTGCCAGTAGTTACAGTACAGCCTACGAGCAGTACTTC. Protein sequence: CASSYSTAYEQYF.

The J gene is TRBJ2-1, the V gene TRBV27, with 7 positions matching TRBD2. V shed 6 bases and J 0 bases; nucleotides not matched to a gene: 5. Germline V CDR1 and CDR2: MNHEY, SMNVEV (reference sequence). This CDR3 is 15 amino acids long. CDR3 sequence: CASSPWGGSYNEQFF. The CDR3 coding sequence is TGTGCCAGCAGCCCTTGGGGGGGCTCCTACAATGAGCAGTTCTTC.

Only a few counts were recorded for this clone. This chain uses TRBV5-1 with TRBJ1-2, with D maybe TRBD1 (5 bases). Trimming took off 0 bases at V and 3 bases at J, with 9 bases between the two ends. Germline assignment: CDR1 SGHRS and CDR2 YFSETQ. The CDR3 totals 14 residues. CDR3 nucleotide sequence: TGCGCCAGCAGCTTGGGACAGAGTTACTATGGCTACACCTTC. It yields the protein CASSLGQSYYGYTF.

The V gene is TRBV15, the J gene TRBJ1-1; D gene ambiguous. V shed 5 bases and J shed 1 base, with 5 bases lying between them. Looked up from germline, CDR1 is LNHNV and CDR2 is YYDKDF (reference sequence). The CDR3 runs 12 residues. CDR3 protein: CATSPANTEAFF. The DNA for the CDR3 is TGTGCCACCAGCCCTGCGAACACTGAAGCTTTCTTT.

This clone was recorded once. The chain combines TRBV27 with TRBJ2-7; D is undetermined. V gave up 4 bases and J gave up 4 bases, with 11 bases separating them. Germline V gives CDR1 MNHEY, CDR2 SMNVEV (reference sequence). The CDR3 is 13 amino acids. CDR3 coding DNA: TGTGCCAGCAGTTCTAACGGGCTTTACGAGCAGTACTTC. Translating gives CASSSNGLYEQYF.

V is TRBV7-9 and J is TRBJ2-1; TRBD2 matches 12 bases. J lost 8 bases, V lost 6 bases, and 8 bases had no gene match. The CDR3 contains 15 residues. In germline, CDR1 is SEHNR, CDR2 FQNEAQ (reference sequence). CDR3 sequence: CASSPLAGGLDEQFF. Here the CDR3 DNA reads TGTGCCAGCAGTCCACTAGCGGGAGGCCTCGATGAGCAGTTCTTC.

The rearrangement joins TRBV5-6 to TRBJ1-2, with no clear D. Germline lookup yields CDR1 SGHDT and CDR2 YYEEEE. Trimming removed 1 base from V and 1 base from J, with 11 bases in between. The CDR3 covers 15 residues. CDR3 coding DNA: TGTGCCAGCAGCTTGTTTCAGTCAGATAACTATGGCTACACCTTC. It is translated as CASSLFQSDNYGYTF.

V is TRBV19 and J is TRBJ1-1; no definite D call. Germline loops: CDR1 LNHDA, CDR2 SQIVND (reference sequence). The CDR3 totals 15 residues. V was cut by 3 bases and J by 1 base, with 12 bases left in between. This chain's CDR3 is CASSIRGVTNTEAFF. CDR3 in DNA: TGTGCCAGTAGTATTCGAGGTGTGACGAACACTGAAGCTTTCTTT. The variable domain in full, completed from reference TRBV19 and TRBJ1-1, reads DGGITQSPKYLFRKEGQNVTLSCEQNLNHDAMYWYRQDPGQGLRLIYYSQIVNDFQKGDIAEGYSVSREKKESFPLTVTSAQKNPTAFYLCASSIRGVTNTEAFFGQGTRLTVV.

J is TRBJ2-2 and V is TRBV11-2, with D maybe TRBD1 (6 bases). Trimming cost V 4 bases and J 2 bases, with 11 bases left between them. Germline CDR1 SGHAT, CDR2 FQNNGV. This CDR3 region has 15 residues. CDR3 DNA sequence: TGTGCCAGCAGCTACCGGACAGTTAACACCGGGGAGCTGTTTTTT. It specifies CASSYRTVNTGELFF. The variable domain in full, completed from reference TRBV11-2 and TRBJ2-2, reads EAGVAQSPRYKIIEKRQSVAFWCNPISGHATLYWYQQILGQGPKLLIQFQNNGVVDDSQLPKDRFSAERLKGVDSTLKIQPAKLEDSAVYLCASSYRTVNTGELFFGEGSRLTVL.

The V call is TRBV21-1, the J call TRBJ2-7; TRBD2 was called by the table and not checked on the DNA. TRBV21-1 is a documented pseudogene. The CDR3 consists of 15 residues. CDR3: CASSKAEASGSEQYF. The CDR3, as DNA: TGTGCCAGCAGCAAAGCGGAGGCTAGCGGGAGTGAGCAGTACTTC.

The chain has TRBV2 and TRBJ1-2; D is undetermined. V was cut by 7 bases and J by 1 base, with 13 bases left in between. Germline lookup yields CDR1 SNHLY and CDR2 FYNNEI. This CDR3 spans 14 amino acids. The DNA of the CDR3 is TGTGCCAGCAACCCAGGCCCGAGTAACTATGGCTACACCTTC. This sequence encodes CASNPGPSNYGYTF.

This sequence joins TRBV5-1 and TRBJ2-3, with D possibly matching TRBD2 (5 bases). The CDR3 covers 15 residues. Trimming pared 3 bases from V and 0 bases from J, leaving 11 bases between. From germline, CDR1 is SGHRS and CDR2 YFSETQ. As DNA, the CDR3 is TGCGCCAGCAGCTACGGCGGGTCTAGCACAGATACGCAGTATTTT. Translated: CASSYGGSSTDTQYF.

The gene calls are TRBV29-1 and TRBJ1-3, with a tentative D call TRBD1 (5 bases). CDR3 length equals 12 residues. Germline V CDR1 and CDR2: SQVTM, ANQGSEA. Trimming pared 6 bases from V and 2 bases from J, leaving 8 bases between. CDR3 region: CSVTAAGNTIYF. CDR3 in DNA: TGCAGCGTGACAGCTGCTGGAAACACCATATATTTT.

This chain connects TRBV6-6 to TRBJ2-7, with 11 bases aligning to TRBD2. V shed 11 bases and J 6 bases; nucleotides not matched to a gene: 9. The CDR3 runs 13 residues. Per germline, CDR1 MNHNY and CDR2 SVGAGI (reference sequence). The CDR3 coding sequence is TGTGCCGGGATGTCCGGGACTAGCGGCGAGCAGTACTTC. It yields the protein CAGMSGTSGEQYF.